These 18 T cell receptor beta chains were all obtained from the same sample, sequenced in a study of T-cell reconstitution after alpha-beta-depleted transplantation in children. Preparation of the TCRbeta library involved a method that used unique molecular identifiers. MiXCR, applied by TCRdb to the PCR reads, yields one record per CDR3 protein. The sample has around 240,000 distinct CDR3 sequences; approximately 9.9% are singletons. The specimen was PBMCs from the stem cell graft donor, collected from the stem cell graft. The receptors stem from a human donor who donated a stem cell graft to a child with SCID.

This clonotype was recorded many times. CDR3 amino acids: CASSFQGAVGYTF. The DNA of the CDR3 is TGTGCCAGCAGTTTCCAGGGGGCGGTTGGCTACACCTTC. The chain couples TRBV12-3 or TRBV12-4 to TRBJ1-2; 8 bases match TRBD1. With V trimmed by 3 bases and J by 7 bases, 4 bases remained unmatched. The length of the CDR3 is 13 residues.

The chain joins TRBV10-3 to TRBJ2-1; no firm D call. CDR1 and CDR2 (germline): ENHRY, SYGVKD. Trimming took off 6 bases at V and 5 bases at J, with 11 bases between the two ends. This CDR3 has 13 residues. The CDR3, as DNA: TGTGCCATCAGCCCCGACGGAAACAATGAGCAGTTCTTC. Translation gives CAISPDGNNEQFF.

This clonotype was detected ten times or more. DNA for the CDR3: TGTGCCACCAGCAGAGGCCGGGGTAGCAATCAGCCCCAGCATTTT. It codes for CATSRGRGSNQPQHF. V gene TRBV15 combines with J gene TRBJ1-5; the D is unclear. CDR1 and CDR2 (germline): LNHNV, YYDKDF (reference sequence). The CDR3 totals 15 residues. With 1 base removed from V and 0 bases from J, the gap between germline ends came to 7 bases.

This clonotype showed up many times. This chain joins TRBV2 and TRBJ2-3, with TRBD2 identical over 8 bases. V lost 4 bases to trimming and J lost 2 bases; unmatched junction nucleotides: 11. Germline V gene lookup returns CDR1 SNHLY and CDR2 FYNNEI. The CDR3 extends over 17 amino acids. The CDR3 here is CASSGSSSGFFTDTQYF. The CDR3 region has the DNA TGTGCCAGCAGTGGGTCGTCTAGCGGGTTTTTCACAGATACGCAGTATTTT.

This clonotype has a count of ten or more. The gene calls are TRBV28 and TRBJ2-1; D might be TRBD1 or TRBD2, each matching 6 bases. The length of the CDR3 is 15 residues. Germline CDR1 MDHEN, CDR2 SYDVKM. Trimming pared 8 bases from V and 7 bases from J, leaving 21 bases between. The CDR3 bases are TGTGCCAGCCCCCCCCCTTTGGGGGGCAAGAATGAGCAGTTCTTC. The encoded protein is CASPPPLGGKNEQFF.

The table lists this clonotype with many counts. V and J are TRBV20-1 and TRBJ2-1; TRBD2 matches at 8 bases. After removal of 0 bases from V and 7 bases from J, the junction contained 5 bases not matched to a gene. The CDR3 consists of 14 residues. Germline V CDR1 and CDR2: DFQATT, SNEGSKA (reference sequence). The CDR3 DNA reads TGCAGTGCTAGAGATGTCGGGGGGGCGAATGAGCAGTTCTTC. It is translated as CSARDVGGANEQFF.

In this sample, this clonotype turned up many times. V gene TRBV7-2 combines with J gene TRBJ2-3; D ambiguous. CDR1 is SGHTA and CDR2 is FQGNSA in the germline V gene. Trimming took 1 base from V and 8 from J, leaving 13 bases between them. The CDR3 has 14 amino acids. CDR3 bases: TGTGCCAGCAGCTTAGGGACCGTCCTTGGTACGCAGTATTTT. This codes for CASSLGTVLGTQYF.

At least ten counts were recorded for this clonotype. The CDR3 region is CSASKAGANTEAFF. The CDR3 bases are TGCAGTGCTAGTAAGGCGGGAGCGAACACTGAAGCTTTCTTT. The chain joins TRBV20-1 to TRBJ1-1; D is unclear. CDR3 length: 14 amino acids. V was clipped by 3 bases and J by 1 base, with 12 bases between them. Germline CDR1 and CDR2: DFQATT and SNEGSKA (reference sequence).

This clonotype was recorded at least ten times. The CDR3 region is CASSSQTPSQETQYF. The CDR3 nucleotides are TGTGCCAGCAGCTCACAGACACCGAGCCAAGAGACCCAGTACTTC. V usage is TRBV5-4 and J usage is TRBJ2-5; no clear D gene. The V gene's germline CDR1 is SGHNT and CDR2 YYREEE (reference sequence). The CDR3 extends over 15 amino acids. V was shortened by 3 bases and J by 1 base, with 13 bases between the two germline ends.

This clonotype appeared many times. The DNA of the CDR3 is TGTGCCAGCAGTTACCGCCTGGGCCAGGGGACCACTGAAGCTTTCTTT. It translates to CASSYRLGQGTTEAFF. This chain uses TRBV6-5 with TRBJ1-1, with a possible D match to TRBD1 (6 bases). V shed 2 bases and J shed 4 bases, with 17 bases lying between them. The CDR3 extends over 16 amino acids. CDR1 MNHEY and CDR2 SVGAGI come from the germline V gene.

This clonotype was seen many times. The V call is TRBV28, the J call TRBJ1-2; no firm D call. Germline V lookup: CDR1 MDHEN, CDR2 SYDVKM. CDR3 length equals 16 residues. Trimming took off 1 base at V and 0 bases at J, with 12 bases between the two ends. CDR3 bases: TGTGCCAGCAGTTTATCAGGCCTACTCCCTAACTATGGCTACACCTTC. It translates to CASSLSGLLPNYGYTF.

This clonotype was seen ten or more times. The V call is TRBV11-2, the J call TRBJ2-3; TRBD1 might be the D (6 bases). The CDR3 runs to 18 residues. Germline V gene data show CDR1 as SGHAT and CDR2 as FQNNGV. V lost 2 bases and J lost 2, with 20 bases in between. The chain's CDR3 is CASSLQPQALGATDTQYF. The DNA of the CDR3 is TGTGCCAGCAGCTTACAGCCCCAGGCGTTGGGGGCCACAGATACGCAGTATTTT.

In this sample, this clonotype turned up many times. The gene calls are TRBV29-1 and TRBJ2-1, with D hard to call. Germline assignment: CDR1 SQVTM and CDR2 ANQGSEA. The CDR3 has 14 residues. V was pared by 7 bases and J by 0 bases, with 13 bases between. The CDR3: CSADPSYSYNEQFF. The CDR3 DNA follows: TGCAGCGCGGACCCAAGCTACTCCTACAATGAGCAGTTCTTC.

This clonotype was recorded at least ten times. This chain links TRBV24-1 with TRBJ2-1; the match to TRBD1 covers 7 bases. The CDR3 contains 14 residues. From germline, CDR1 is KGHDR and CDR2 SFDVKD. After removal of 10 bases from V and 5 bases from J, the junction contained 10 bases not matched to a gene. CDR3 amino acids: CATQPGQTDNEQFF. The DNA of the CDR3 is TGTGCCACGCAACCGGGACAGACAGACAATGAGCAGTTCTTC.

This chain links TRBV7-3 with TRBJ1-1; tentative D call: TRBD1 (5 bases). Germline CDR1 is SGHTA and CDR2 is FQGTGA. CDR3 length equals 15 residues. Trimming cost V 1 base and J 1 base, with 10 bases left between them. CDR3 in amino acids: CASSLIRGPNTEAFF. The CDR3 DNA reads TGTGCCAGCAGCTTAATAAGGGGCCCGAACACTGAAGCTTTCTTT.

Details on this clonotype: A much larger clone lies one base from this, so it may be a read error. The chain links TRBV6-5 to TRBJ1-1; 9 bases are a match to TRBD1. CDR1 and CDR2 (germline): MNHEY, SVGAGI. The CDR3 is 17 residues long. In nucleotides, the CDR3 is TGTGCCAGCAGTTCGTCCCGGGACAGGGACTTATTGACTGAAGATTTCTTT. Residues: CASSSSRDRDLLTEDFF.

This rearrangement joins TRBV3-1 to TRBJ2-7; the D gene could be TRBD1 or TRBD2 (6 bases each). Germline lookup yields CDR1 LGHDT and CDR2 YNNKEL (reference sequence). CDR3 length: 15 residues. V was trimmed by 10 bases and J by 3 bases, leaving 22 bases between them. CDR3 sequence reads: CATSQGGGPLYEQYF. As DNA, the CDR3 is TGTGCCACCTCCCAAGGTGGGGGGCCCCTCTACGAGCAGTACTTC.

The table lists this clonotype with many counts. J is TRBJ2-1 and V is TRBV20-1; a possible D gene is TRBD1 (7 bases). There are 16 residues in the CDR3. Germline CDR1 reads DFQATT; CDR2 reads SNEGSKA (reference sequence). Trimming removed 5 bases from V and 3 bases from J, with 20 bases in between. The CDR3 sequence: CSARRRGLAFYNEQFF. As DNA, the CDR3 is TGCAGTGCTCGTCGGAGGGGGCTAGCCTTCTACAATGAGCAGTTCTTC.